Below, 27 T cell receptor beta chains from the same sample are listed, as sequenced in a study of graft-versus-host responses after intestinal transplantation. These receptors lack a known antigen. Only in-frame clones appear in the TCRdb table, and some are missing; sequencing was by immunoSEQ multiplex PCR. The data hold around 90,000 clones, with just under 95% observed a single time. The specimen comprised unstimulated CD8+ T cells sorted from spleen or lymph node cells, sampled before transplant. The origin of the receptors is a human donor who was the organ donor for an intestinal transplant.

The genes are TRBV27 and TRBJ2-7; 11 nucleotides line up with TRBD2. From germline, CDR1 is MNHEY and CDR2 SMNVEV (reference sequence). There are 20 residues in the CDR3. J lost 2 bases, V lost 6 bases, and 21 bases had no gene match. CDR3 DNA: TGTGCCAGCAGGGGGCCCAGACTAGCGGGATTCAAACTAACCACCTACGAGCAGTACTTC. Amino acids: CASRGPRLAGFKLTTYEQYF.

The V gene is TRBV6-5, the J gene TRBJ2-1, with D uncertain. Germline CDR1 MNHEY, CDR2 SVGAGI. The CDR3 totals 13 residues. V was clipped by 5 bases and J by 9 bases, with 14 bases between them. The CDR3 DNA reads TGTGCCAGCAGTGATCTCCCCTCCGGTGAGCAGTTCTTC. Its translation: CASSDLPSGEQFF.

The rearrangement joins TRBV6-5 to TRBJ2-7, with D hard to call. CDR1 MNHEY and CDR2 SVGAGI come from the germline V gene. With 0 bases removed from V and 5 bases from J, the gap between germline ends came to 11 bases. The length of the CDR3 is 14 residues. Written as DNA, the CDR3 is TGTGCCAGCAGTTACTCGTCGACGGCGGACGAGCAGTACTTC. Its protein is CASSYSSTADEQYF.

The chain employs TRBV27 and TRBJ2-2, with 12 bases identical to TRBD2. This CDR3 spans 17 amino acids. V dropped 2 bases and J dropped 4; count of bases not matched to a gene: 5. Looked up from germline, CDR1 is MNHEY and CDR2 is SMNVEV (reference sequence). The CDR3 DNA reads TGTGCCAGCAGTTTAGGACTAGCGGGATCGGGCACCGGGGAGCTGTTTTTT. Encoded protein: CASSLGLAGSGTGELFF.

There are a few counts of this clone. The chain carries TRBV4-1 and TRBJ2-1, with unresolved D. The V end lost 5 bases, the J end lost 5 bases, and 7 bases lay between the germline ends. The CDR3 spans 12 residues. Germline V gene data show CDR1 as MGHRA and CDR2 as YSYEKL. The CDR3 protein is CASSSYDNEQFF. In nucleotides, the CDR3 is TGCGCCAGCAGCTCTTATGACAATGAGCAGTTCTTC.

V usage is TRBV19 and J usage is TRBJ2-7; TRBD1 aligns across 9 bases. V was pared by 4 bases and J by 4 bases, with 5 bases of the junction left unmatched. Germline assignment: CDR1 LNHDA and CDR2 SQIVND (reference sequence). The length of the CDR3 is 14 residues. The CDR3 DNA sequence: TGTGCCAGTAGTACTGGGACAGGGCCATACGAGCAGTACTTC. Protein: CASSTGTGPYEQYF. Combining the CDR3 with reference TRBV19 and TRBJ2-7 gives the whole variable domain DGGITQSPKYLFRKEGQNVTLSCEQNLNHDAMYWYRQDPGQGLRLIYYSQIVNDFQKGDIAEGYSVSREKKESFPLTVTSAQKNPTAFYLCASSTGTGPYEQYFGPGTRLTVT.

The gene calls are TRBV20-1 and TRBJ2-1; no definite D call. The CDR3 totals 10 residues. The germline V gene has CDR1 DFQATT and CDR2 SNEGSKA (reference sequence). The V gene lost 0 bases and the J gene lost 9 bases, with 3 bases spanning the gap. The CDR3 nucleotides are TGCAGTGCTAGAGATAGTGAGCAGTTCTTC. Its translation is CSARDSEQFF.

This chain's CDR3 is CASSMERNTEAFF. The CDR3 coding sequence is TGTGCCAGTAGTATGGAGCGGAACACTGAAGCTTTCTTT. The V call is TRBV19, the J call TRBJ1-1; D is unresolved. Trimming removed 3 bases at V and 1 base at J, with 6 bases between. The CDR3 is 13 residues long. Germline CDR1 LNHDA, CDR2 SQIVND (reference sequence).

This chain uses TRBV28 with TRBJ1-1; 7 bases map to TRBD1. V shed 6 bases, J shed 5 bases, and the junction held 15 bases outside the gene matches. Germline values: CDR1 MDHEN, CDR2 SYDVKM. CDR3 length equals 16 residues. CDR3 in amino acids: CASSQPRGSRWTEAFF. In nucleotides, the CDR3 is TGTGCCAGCAGCCAACCCAGGGGGTCAAGGTGGACTGAAGCTTTCTTT.

The chain has TRBV7-8 and TRBJ2-1; D is ambiguous. V dropped 1 base and J dropped 5 bases, with 3 bases sitting between them. CDR3 size: 12 residues. CDR1 and CDR2 (germline): SGHVS, FQNEAQ. The CDR3 DNA reads TGTGCCAGCAGCTTAGTCAACAATGAGCAGTTCTTC. Translated, it gives CASSLVNNEQFF.

The genes are TRBV30 and TRBJ2-2; 10 nucleotides match TRBD2. This CDR3 comprises 13 residues. After removal of 4 bases from V and 6 bases from J, the junction contained 2 bases not matched to a gene. The germline V gene encodes CDR1 GTSNPN and CDR2 SVGIG (reference sequence). The CDR3 sequence is CAWTSGSPGELFF. In DNA, the CDR3 is TGTGCCTGGACTAGCGGGAGTCCCGGGGAGCTGTTTTTT.

This chain links TRBV9 with TRBJ2-1; D possibly corresponds to TRBD2 (7 bases). V lost 0 bases and J lost 9, with 22 bases in between. Germline CDR1 is SGDLS and CDR2 is YYNGEE. CDR3 size: 17 residues. This CDR3 is CASSVGGGGTTSGEQFF. CDR3 coding DNA: TGTGCCAGCAGCGTAGGGGGGGGCGGGACTACCTCGGGTGAGCAGTTCTTC.

This clone was detected once. The genes are TRBV5-6 and TRBJ2-2; possibly TRBD1 for D (6 bases). The CDR3 has 14 amino acids. Between the trimmed V and J ends, which lost 5 bases and 3 bases, there was a span of 11 bases. CDR1 and CDR2 (germline): SGHDT, YYEEEE. CDR3 DNA: TGTGCCAGCAGGTCAGCAGGGGACACCGGGGAGCTGTTTTTT. This codes for CASRSAGDTGELFF.

The chain is built from TRBV2 and TRBJ2-3, with 9 positions matching TRBD2. V trimming: 5 bases; J trimming: 6 bases; junction bases outside the gene matches: 9. Germline loops: CDR1 SNHLY, CDR2 FYNNEI. CDR3 size: 15 residues. This chain's CDR3 is CASSQPGLAWDTQYF. In nucleotides, the CDR3 is TGTGCCAGCAGTCAACCGGGACTAGCTTGGGATACGCAGTATTTT.

Worth noting for this clone: Germline is not matched at one junction end, which may reflect a read error. The chain combines TRBV7-7 with TRBJ2-7, with D perhaps TRBD1 (6 bases). This CDR3 contains 14 residues. Per germline, CDR1 SSHAT and CDR2 FNYEAQ (reference sequence). The CDR3 nucleotides are TGTGCTAGCAGCTTAGTGGAGGACAGCTACGAGCAGTACTTC. Translation gives CASSLVEDSYEQYF.

This chain links TRBV6-1 with TRBJ2-5; TRBD1 is a possible D gene (6 bases). From germline, CDR1 is MNHNS and CDR2 SASEGT. V was pared by 2 bases and J by 7 bases, with 29 bases between. This CDR3 is 19 amino acids long. CDR3 bases: TGTGCCAGCAGTGAACTGCAGGGGACGCCTTGGAGAACTAAATTGACCCAGTACTTC. This gives the protein CASSELQGTPWRTKLTQYF.

This clone was recorded once. This chain uses TRBV15 with TRBJ2-1, with D unresolved. Germline assignment: CDR1 LNHNV and CDR2 YYDKDF (reference sequence). V gave up 4 bases and J gave up 4 bases, with 14 bases separating them. There are 15 residues in the CDR3. The CDR3 bases are TGTGCCACCAGCACCCTAGACGCGCCATACAATGAGCAGTTCTTC. Its protein product is CATSTLDAPYNEQFF.

J is TRBJ2-7 and V is TRBV15, with 9 bases lining up with TRBD1. The J segment lost 2 bases and the V segment lost 5 bases, leaving 4 bases of the junction unmatched. Germline V gene sequence: CDR1 LNHNV, CDR2 YYDKDF (reference sequence). The CDR3 covers 14 residues. The CDR3 region has the DNA TGTGCCACCAGCGGCGGGACAGGGCCCTACGAGCAGTACTTC. Translated, it gives CATSGGTGPYEQYF.

This rearrangement joins TRBV28 to TRBJ1-4; tentative D call: TRBD1 (6 bases). Germline CDR1 reads MDHEN; CDR2 reads SYDVKM. This CDR3 region has 16 residues. V lost 4 bases, J lost 5 bases, and 17 bases lay in between. The CDR3 loop reads CASSYTGTSENEKLFF. The CDR3 DNA reads TGTGCCAGCAGTTATACCGGGACATCGGAAAATGAAAAACTGTTTTTT.

The chain has TRBV28 and TRBJ2-4; D perhaps matches TRBD2 (5 bases). CDR3 length equals 15 residues. V was shortened by 7 bases and J by 8 bases, with 21 bases between the two germline ends. The germline gives CDR1 MDHEN, CDR2 SYDVKM. The CDR3 protein is CASKLRASYGDIQYF. The CDR3 nucleotides are TGTGCCAGCAAACTAAGGGCTAGTTACGGGGACATTCAGTACTTC.

The chain uses TRBV7-9 and TRBJ1-1, with 7 bases lining up with TRBD1. The CDR3 spans 14 residues. With V trimmed by 10 bases and J by 7 bases, 15 bases remained unmatched. Looked up from germline, CDR1 is SEHNR and CDR2 is FQNEAQ (reference sequence). DNA for the CDR3: TGTGCCACCCGGACCGAGGGACAGAAATTTGAAGCTTTCTTT. Its protein is CATRTEGQKFEAFF. Full variable domain (rest looked up from reference TRBV7-9 and TRBJ1-1): DTGVSQNPRHKITKRGQNVTFRCDPISEHNRLYWYRQTLGQGPEFLTYFQNEAQLEKSRLLSDRFSAERPKGSFSTLEIQRTEQGDSAMYLCATRTEGQKFEAFFGQGTRLTVV.

This chain links TRBV14 with TRBJ1-2, with unresolved D. V was cut by 0 bases and J by 3 bases, with 11 bases left in between. This CDR3 comprises 15 residues. Germline V gene lookup returns CDR1 SGHDN and CDR2 FVKESK. CDR3 DNA: TGTGCCAGCAGCCAAGAGGCAGGCGTCGACTATGGCTACACCTTC. It codes for CASSQEAGVDYGYTF.

This sequence joins TRBV4-1 and TRBJ2-1; no clear D. The CDR3 has 16 amino acids. Per germline, CDR1 MGHRA and CDR2 YSYEKL. Deletions cut 4 bases from V and 4 bases from J, with 17 bases between. This CDR3 is CASSPTNSFTYNEQFF. CDR3 sequence (DNA): TGCGCCAGCAGCCCCACGAACAGTTTTACGTACAATGAGCAGTTCTTC.

This rearrangement joins TRBV5-1 to TRBJ1-1; TRBD1 matches 7 bases. The germline V gene encodes CDR1 SGHRS and CDR2 YFSETQ. The CDR3 covers 14 residues. V lost 1 base to trimming and J lost 10 bases; unmatched junction nucleotides: 10. DNA for the CDR3: TGCGCCAGCAGCTTGTTCAGGGGGTTGTTAGGAGCTTTCTTT. Its protein is CASSLFRGLLGAFF.

The rearrangement links TRBV28 to TRBJ2-2, with TRBD1 as a possible D gene (6 bases). The V end lost 8 bases, the J end lost 1 base, and 11 bases lay between the germline ends. This CDR3 is built from 14 residues. Germline CDR1 reads MDHEN; CDR2 reads SYDVKM. CDR3 protein: CASGEQGNTGELFF. In DNA, the CDR3 is TGTGCCAGCGGGGAACAGGGGAACACCGGGGAGCTGTTTTTT.

This sequence joins TRBV13 and TRBJ2-5; D is possibly TRBD2 (6 bases). The J call may be mistaken, given a closer DNA end match to TRBJ2-7. The CDR3 has 15 residues. From germline, CDR1 is PRHDT and CDR2 FYEKMQ (reference sequence). The CDR3 loop is CASSETRGAAYEQYF. CDR3 bases: TGTGCCAGCAGCGAGACGCGGGGTGCGGCCTACGAGCAGTACTTC.

The J gene is TRBJ1-2, the V gene TRBV10-3; 7 nucleotides align to TRBD1. With 0 bases clipped from V and 4 bases from J, the junction kept 8 bases outside the gene matches. There are 16 residues in the CDR3. The germline V gene has CDR1 ENHRY and CDR2 SYGVKD. As DNA, the CDR3 is TGTGCCATCAGTGAGTCCCTTCCGGACAGGACCTATGGCTACACCTTC. It specifies CAISESLPDRTYGYTF.